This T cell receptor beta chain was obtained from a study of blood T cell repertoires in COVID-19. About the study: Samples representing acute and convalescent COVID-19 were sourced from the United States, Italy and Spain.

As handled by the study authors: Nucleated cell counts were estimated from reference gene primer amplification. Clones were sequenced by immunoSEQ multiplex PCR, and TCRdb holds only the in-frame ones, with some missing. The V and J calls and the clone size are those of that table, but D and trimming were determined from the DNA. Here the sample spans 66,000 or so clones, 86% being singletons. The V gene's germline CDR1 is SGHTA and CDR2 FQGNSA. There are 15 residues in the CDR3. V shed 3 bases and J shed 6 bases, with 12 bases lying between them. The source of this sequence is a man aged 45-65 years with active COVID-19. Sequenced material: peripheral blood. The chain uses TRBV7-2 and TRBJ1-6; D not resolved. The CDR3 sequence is CASSFLALINSPLHF. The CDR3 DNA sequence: TGTGCCAGCAGCTTCCTAGCTCTTATTAATTCACCCCTCCACTTT.